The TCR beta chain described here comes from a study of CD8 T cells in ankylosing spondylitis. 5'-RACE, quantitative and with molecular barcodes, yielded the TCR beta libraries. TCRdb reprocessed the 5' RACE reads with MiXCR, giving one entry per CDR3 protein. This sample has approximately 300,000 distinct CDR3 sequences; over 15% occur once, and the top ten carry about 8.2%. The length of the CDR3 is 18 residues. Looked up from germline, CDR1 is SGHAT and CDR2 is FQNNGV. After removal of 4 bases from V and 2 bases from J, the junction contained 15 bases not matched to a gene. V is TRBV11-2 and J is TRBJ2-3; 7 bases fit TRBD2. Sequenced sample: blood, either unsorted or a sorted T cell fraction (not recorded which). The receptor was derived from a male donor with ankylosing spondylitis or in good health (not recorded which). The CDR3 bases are TGTGCCAGCAGCTCCCTGAAGGGAGGGAGGGCCTCCACAGATACGCAGTATTTT. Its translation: CASSSLKGGRASTDTQYF.